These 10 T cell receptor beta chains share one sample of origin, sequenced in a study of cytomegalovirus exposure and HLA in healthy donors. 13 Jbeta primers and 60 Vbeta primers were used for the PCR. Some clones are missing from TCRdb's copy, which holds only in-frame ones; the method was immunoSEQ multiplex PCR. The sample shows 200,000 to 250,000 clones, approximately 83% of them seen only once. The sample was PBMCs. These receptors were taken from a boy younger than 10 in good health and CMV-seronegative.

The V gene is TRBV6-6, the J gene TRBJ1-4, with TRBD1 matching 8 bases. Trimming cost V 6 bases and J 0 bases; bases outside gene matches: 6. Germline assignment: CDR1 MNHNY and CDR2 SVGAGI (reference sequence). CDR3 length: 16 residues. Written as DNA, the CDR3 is TGTGCCAGCAGCCGAGGACAGGGCGCAACTAATGAAAAACTGTTTTTT. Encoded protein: CASSRGQGATNEKLFF.

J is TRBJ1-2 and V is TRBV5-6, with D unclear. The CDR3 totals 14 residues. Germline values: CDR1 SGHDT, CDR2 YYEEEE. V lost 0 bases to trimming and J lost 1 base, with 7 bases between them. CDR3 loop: CASSLVAGNYGYTF. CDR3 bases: TGTGCCAGCAGCTTGGTAGCGGGTAACTATGGCTACACCTTC.

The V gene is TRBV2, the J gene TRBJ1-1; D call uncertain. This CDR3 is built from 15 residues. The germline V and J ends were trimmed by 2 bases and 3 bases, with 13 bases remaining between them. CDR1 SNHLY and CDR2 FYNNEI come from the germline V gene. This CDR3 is CASSETAARDTEAFF. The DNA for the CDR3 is TGTGCCAGCAGTGAAACGGCCGCGAGGGACACTGAAGCTTTCTTT.

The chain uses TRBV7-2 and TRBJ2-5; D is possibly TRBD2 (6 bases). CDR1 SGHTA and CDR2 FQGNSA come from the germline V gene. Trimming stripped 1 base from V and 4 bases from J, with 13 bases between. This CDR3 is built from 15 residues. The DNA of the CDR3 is TGTGCCAGCAGCTTAGTAGCGGAGGAGCTAGAGACCCAGTACTTC. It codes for CASSLVAEELETQYF.

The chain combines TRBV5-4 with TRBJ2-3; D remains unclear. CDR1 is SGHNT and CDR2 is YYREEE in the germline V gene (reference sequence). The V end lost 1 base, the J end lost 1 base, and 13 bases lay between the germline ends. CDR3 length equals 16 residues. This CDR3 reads CASSLSMTAGTDTQYF. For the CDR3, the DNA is TGTGCCAGCAGCTTGTCCATGACGGCGGGCACAGATACGCAGTATTTT.

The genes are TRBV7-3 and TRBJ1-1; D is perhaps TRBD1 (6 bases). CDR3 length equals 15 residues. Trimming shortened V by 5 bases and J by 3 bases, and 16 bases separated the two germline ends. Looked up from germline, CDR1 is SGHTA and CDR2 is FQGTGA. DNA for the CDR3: TGTGCCAGCAGCCCGCGGGCGGGGGCCGACACTGAAGCTTTCTTT. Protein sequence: CASSPRAGADTEAFF.

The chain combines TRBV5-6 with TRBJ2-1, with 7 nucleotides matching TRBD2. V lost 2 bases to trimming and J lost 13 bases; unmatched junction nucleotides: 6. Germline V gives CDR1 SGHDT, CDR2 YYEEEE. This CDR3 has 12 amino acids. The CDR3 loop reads CASSFWGRGQFF. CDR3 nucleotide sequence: TGTGCCAGCAGCTTTTGGGGGAGGGGTCAGTTCTTC.

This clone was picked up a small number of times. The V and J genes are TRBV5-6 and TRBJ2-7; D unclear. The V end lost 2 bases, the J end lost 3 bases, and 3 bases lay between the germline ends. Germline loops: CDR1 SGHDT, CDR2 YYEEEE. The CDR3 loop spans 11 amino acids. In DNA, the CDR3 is TGTGCCAGCAGCTTCAACTACGAGCAGTACTTC. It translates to CASSFNYEQYF. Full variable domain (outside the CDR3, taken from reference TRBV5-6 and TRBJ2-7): DAGVTQSPTHLIKTRGQQVTLRCSPKSGHDTVSWYQQALGQGPQFIFQYYEEEERQRGNFPDRFSGHQFPNYSSELNVNALLLGDSALYLCASSFNYEQYFGPGTRLTVT.

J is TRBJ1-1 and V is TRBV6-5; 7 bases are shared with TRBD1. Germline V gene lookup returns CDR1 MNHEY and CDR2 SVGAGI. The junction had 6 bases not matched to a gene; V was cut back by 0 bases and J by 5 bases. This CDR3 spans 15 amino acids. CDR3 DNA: TGTGCCAGCAGTTACTCGGCGACAGGGTTAACTGAAGCTTTCTTT. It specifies CASSYSATGLTEAFF.

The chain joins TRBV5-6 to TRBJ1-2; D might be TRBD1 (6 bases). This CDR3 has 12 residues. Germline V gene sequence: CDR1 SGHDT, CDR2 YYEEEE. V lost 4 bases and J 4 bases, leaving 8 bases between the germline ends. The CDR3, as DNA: TGTGCCAGCAGCAAGGACAGCTATGGCTACACCTTC. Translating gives CASSKDSYGYTF. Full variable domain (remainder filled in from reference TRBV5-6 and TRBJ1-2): DAGVTQSPTHLIKTRGQQVTLRCSPKSGHDTVSWYQQALGQGPQFIFQYYEEEERQRGNFPDRFSGHQFPNYSSELNVNALLLGDSALYLCASSKDSYGYTFGSGTRLTVV.